These T cell receptor beta chains were read from a single sample in a study of T cell responses to AZD1222 COVID-19 vaccine. Here immunoSEQ multiplex PCR was the method, and the copy in TCRdb shows in-frame clones only, minus some. The data show roughly 160,000 clones, with 90% to 95% seen just once and 0.6% to 0.7% held by the top ten. Sequencing used peripheral blood, obtained on day 0 of AZD1222 vaccination. Receptors originate from an adult in good health. The CDR3 runs from the conserved cysteine through the conserved F or W. D genes are given only for firm matches.

V	J	D	CDR3	DNA
TRBV6-1	TRBJ2-1	-	CASSEIFAPFNEQFF	TGTGCCAGCAGTGAGATCTTTGCCCCCTTCAATGAGCAGTTCTTC
TRBV10-3	TRBJ1-1	-	CAISEPDGGNTEAFF	TGTGCCATCAGTGAGCCTGATGGAGGGAACACTGAAGCTTTCTTT
TRBV3-1/TRBV3-2	TRBJ1-1	-	CASSPIVKGEAFF	TGTGCCAGCAGTCCTATAGTGAAGGGTGAAGCTTTCTTT
TRBV9	TRBJ1-3	-	CASSARTDGNTIYF	TGTGCCAGCAGCGCCAGGACCGATGGAAACACCATATATTTT
TRBV19	TRBJ2-1	-	CASKEMLGAGEQFF	TGTGCCAGTAAAGAGATGCTAGGGGCAGGTGAGCAGTTCTTC
TRBV28	TRBJ1-1	-	CASSRWDITEAFF	TGTGCCAGCAGTCGATGGGATATCACTGAAGCTTTCTTT
TRBV30	TRBJ2-3	TRBD2	CAWSPSRTSGSRGSTDTQYF	TGTGCCTGGAGCCCCTCTCGAACTAGCGGGAGTAGGGGGAGCACAGATACGCAGTATTTT
TRBV5-1	TRBJ1-1	TRBD1	CASSLAQGAGTEAFF	TGCGCCAGCAGCTTGGCCCAGGGGGCAGGGACTGAAGCTTTCTTT
TRBV7-9	TRBJ2-7	-	CASSFIVQDPYEQYF	TGTGCCAGCAGCTTCATCGTCCAGGATCCCTACGAGCAGTACTTC
TRBV19	TRBJ1-2	-	CASTTVLQRYGYTF	TGTGCCAGTACTACGGTTCTGCAGCGGTATGGCTACACCTTC
TRBV28	TRBJ1-6	-	CASSFRQGDSPLHF	TGTGCCAGCAGTTTTCGGCAAGGAGATTCACCCCTCCACTTT